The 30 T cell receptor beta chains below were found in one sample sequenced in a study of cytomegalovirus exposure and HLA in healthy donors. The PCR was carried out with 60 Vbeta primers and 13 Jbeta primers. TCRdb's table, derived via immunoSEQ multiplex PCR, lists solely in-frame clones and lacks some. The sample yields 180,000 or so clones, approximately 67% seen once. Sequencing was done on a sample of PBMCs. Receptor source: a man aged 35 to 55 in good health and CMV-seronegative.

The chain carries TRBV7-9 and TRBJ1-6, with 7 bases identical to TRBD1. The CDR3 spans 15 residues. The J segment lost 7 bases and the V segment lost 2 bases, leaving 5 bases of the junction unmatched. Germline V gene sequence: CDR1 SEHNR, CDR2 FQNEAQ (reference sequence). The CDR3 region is CASSLRDSENSPLHF. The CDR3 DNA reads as TGTGCCAGCAGCTTACGGGACAGTGAAAATTCACCCCTCCACTTT.

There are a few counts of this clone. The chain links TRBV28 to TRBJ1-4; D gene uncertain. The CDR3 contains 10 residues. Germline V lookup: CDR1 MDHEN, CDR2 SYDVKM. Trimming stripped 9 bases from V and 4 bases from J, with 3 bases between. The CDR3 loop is CASYNEKLFF. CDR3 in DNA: TGTGCCAGTTATAATGAAAAACTGTTTTTT.

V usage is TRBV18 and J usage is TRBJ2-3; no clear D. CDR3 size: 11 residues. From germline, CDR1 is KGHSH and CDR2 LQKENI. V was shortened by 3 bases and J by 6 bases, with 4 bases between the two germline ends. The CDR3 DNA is TGTGCCAGCTCACCGGGCGATACGCAGTATTTT. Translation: CASSPGDTQYF. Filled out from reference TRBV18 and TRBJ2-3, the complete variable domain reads NAGVMQNPRHLVRRRGQEARLRCSPMKGHSHVYWYRQLPEEGLKFMVYLQKENIIDESGMPKERFSAEFPKEGPSILRIQQVVRGDSAAYFCASSPGDTQYFGPGTRLTVL.

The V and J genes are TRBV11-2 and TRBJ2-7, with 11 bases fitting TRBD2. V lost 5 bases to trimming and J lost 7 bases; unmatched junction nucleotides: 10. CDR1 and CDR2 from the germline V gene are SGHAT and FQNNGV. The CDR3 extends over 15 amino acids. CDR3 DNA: TGTGCCAGCAGCCCCGTATCCCTAGCGGGGGGAGAGCAGTACTTC. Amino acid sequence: CASSPVSLAGGEQYF.

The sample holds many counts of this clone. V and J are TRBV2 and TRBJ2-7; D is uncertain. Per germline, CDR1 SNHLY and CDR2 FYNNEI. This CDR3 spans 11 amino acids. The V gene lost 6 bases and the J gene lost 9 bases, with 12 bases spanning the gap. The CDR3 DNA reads TGTGCCAGCAGAGCAACTACCGCGCAGTACTTC. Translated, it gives CASRATTAQYF.

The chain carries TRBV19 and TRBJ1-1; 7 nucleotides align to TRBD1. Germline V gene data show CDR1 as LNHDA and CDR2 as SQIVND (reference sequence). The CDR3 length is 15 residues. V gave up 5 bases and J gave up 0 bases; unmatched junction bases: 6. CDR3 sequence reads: CASSQPGQMNTEAFF. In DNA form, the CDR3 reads TGTGCCAGTAGTCAACCGGGACAGATGAACACTGAAGCTTTCTTT.

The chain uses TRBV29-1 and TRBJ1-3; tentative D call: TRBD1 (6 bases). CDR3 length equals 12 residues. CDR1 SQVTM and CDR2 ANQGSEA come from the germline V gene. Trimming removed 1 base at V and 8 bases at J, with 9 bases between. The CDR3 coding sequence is TGCAGCGTTGAAGGGGAGGGGGACACCATATATTTT. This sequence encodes CSVEGEGDTIYF. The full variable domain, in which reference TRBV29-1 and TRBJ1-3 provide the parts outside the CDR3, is SAVISQKPSRDICQRGTSLTIQCQVDSQVTMMFWYRQQPGQSLTLIATANQGSEATYESGFVIDKFPISRPNLTFSTLTVSNMSPEDSSIYLCSVEGEGDTIYFGEGSWLTVV.

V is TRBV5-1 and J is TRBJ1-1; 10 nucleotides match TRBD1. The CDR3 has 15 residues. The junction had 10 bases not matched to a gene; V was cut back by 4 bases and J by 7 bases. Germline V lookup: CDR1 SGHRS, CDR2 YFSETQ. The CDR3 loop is CASSLNPGQGSEAFF. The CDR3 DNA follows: TGCGCCAGCAGCCTCAATCCGGGACAGGGGAGTGAAGCTTTCTTT.

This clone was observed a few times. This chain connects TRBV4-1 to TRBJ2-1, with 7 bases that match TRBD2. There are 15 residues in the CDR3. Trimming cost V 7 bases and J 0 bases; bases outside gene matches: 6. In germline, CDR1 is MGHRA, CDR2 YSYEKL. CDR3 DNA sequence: TGCGCCAGCACCCGAAGGACTAGCTCCTACAATGAGCAGTTCTTC. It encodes CASTRRTSSYNEQFF.

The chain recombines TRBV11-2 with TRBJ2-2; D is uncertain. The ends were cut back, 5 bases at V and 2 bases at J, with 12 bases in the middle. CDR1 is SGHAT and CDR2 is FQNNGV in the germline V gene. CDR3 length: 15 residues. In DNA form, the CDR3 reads TGTGCCAGCAGCCCCGGAGCTCGAAACACCGGGGAGCTGTTTTTT. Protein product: CASSPGARNTGELFF.

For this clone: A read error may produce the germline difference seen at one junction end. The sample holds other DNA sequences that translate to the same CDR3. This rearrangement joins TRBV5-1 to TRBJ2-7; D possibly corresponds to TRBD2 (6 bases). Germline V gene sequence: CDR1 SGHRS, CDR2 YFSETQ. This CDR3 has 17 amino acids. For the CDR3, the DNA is TGCGCTAGCAGCTTGGAGGGAGGCCTAACCGCTGGCTACGAGCAGTACTTC. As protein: CASSLEGGLTAGYEQYF.

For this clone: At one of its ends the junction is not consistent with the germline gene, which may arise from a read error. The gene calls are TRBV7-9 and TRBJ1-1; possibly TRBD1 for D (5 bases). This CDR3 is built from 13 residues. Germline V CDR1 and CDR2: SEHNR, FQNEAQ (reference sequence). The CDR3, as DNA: TGTTCCAGCAGCTTACAGGAGAACACTGAAGCTTTCTTT. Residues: CSSSLQENTEAFF.

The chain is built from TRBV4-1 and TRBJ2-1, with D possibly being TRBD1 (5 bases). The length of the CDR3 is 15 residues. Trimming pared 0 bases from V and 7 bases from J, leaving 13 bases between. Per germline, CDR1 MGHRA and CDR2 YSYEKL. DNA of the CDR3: TGCGCCAGCAGCCAAGAACCAGGGAAAACGAATGAGCAGTTCTTC. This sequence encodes CASSQEPGKTNEQFF.

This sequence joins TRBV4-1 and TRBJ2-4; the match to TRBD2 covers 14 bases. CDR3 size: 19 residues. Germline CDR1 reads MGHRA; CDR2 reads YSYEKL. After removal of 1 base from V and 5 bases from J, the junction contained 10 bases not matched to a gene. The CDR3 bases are TGCGCCAGCAGCCAAGGGAGACTAGCGGGAGGGCCGGGGGAAAACATTCAGTACTTC. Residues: CASSQGRLAGGPGENIQYF.

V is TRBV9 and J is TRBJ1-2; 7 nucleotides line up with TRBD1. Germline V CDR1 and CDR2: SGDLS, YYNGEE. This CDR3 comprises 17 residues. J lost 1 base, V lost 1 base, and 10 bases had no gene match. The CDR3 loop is CASSVRDRVVVNYGYTF. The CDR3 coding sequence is TGTGCCAGCAGCGTACGCGACAGGGTCGTGGTTAACTATGGCTACACCTTC.

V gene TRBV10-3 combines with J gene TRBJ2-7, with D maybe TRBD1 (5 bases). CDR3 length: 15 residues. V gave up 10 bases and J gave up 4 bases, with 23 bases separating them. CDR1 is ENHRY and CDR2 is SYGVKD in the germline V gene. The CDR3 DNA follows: TGTGCCACCCCCCTCGGCCGCAGGGAATCATACGAGCAGTACTTC. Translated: CATPLGRRESYEQYF.

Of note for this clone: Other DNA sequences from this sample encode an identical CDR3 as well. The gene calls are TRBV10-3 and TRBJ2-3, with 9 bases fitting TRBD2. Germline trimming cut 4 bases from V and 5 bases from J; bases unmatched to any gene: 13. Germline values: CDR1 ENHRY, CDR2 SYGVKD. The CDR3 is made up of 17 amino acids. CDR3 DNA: TGTGCCATCAGTGGTGATGGGCGGGGGGGATTCTTAGATACGCAGTATTTT. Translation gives CAISGDGRGGFLDTQYF.

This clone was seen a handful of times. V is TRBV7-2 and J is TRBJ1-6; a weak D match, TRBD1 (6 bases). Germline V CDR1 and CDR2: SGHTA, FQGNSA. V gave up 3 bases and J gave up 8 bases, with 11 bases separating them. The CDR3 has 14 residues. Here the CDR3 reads CASSFGGQDSPLHF. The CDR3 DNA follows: TGTGCCAGCAGCTTCGGGGGGCAGGATTCACCCCTCCACTTT.

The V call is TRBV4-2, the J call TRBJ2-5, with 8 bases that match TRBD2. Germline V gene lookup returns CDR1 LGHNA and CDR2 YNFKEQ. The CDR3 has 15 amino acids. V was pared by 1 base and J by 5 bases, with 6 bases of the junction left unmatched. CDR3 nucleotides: TGTGCCAGCAGCCAAGCCGGGACTAGGGGGGAGACCCAGTACTTC. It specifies CASSQAGTRGETQYF.

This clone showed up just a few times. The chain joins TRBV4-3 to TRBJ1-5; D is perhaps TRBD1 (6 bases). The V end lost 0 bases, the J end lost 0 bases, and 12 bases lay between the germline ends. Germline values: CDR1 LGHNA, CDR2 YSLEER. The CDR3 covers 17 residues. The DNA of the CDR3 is TGCGCCAGCAGCCAAGATCTAGGGGGATCTAGCAATCAGCCCCAGCATTTT. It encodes CASSQDLGGSSNQPQHF.

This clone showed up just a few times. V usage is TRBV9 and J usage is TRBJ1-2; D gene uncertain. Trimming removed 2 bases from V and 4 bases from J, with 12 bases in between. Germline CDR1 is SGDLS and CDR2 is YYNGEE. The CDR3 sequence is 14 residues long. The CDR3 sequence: CASSVDYRPYGYTF. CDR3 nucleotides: TGTGCCAGCAGCGTCGACTATCGGCCCTATGGCTACACCTTC.

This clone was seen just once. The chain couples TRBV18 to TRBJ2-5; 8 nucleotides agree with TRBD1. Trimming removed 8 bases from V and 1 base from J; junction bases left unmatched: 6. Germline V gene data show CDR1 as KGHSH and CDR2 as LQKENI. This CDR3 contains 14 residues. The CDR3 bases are TGTGCCAGCCGCGACCAGGGGGCCCAAGAGACCCAGTACTTC. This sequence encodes CASRDQGAQETQYF.

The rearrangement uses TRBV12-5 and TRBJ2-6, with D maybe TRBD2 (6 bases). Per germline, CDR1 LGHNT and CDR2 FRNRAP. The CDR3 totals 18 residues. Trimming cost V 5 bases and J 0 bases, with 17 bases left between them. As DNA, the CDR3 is TGTGCTAGTGGTCCCCCCGGGACTGTACACTCTGGGGCCAACGTCCTGACTTTC. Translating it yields CASGPPGTVHSGANVLTF.

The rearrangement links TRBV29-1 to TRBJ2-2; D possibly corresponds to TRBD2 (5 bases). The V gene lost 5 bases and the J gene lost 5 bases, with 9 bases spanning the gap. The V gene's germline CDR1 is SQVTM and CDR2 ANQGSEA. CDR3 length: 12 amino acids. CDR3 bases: TGCAGCGTTAGCGGAGTTACCGGGGAGCTGTTTTTT. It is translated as CSVSGVTGELFF.

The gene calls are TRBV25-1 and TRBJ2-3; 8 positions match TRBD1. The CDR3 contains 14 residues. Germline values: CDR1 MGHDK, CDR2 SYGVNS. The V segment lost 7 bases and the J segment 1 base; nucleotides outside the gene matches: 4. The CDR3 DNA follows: TGTGCCAGCACTGACAGGGGCCGCACAGATACGCAGTATTTT. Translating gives CASTDRGRTDTQYF.

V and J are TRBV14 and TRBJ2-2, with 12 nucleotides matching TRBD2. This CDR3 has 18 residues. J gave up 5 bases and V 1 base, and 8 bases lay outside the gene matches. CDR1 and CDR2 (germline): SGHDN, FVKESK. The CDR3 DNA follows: TGTGCCAGCAGCCAAGGTTTCCCGACTAGCGGGAGTACCGGGGAGCTGTTTTTT. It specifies CASSQGFPTSGSTGELFF.

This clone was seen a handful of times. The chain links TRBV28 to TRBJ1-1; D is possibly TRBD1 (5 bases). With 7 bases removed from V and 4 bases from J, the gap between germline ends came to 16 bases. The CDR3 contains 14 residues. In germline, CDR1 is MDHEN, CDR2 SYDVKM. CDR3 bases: TGTGCCAGCACTAAACAGGTAACGCGCACTGAAGCTTTCTTT. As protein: CASTKQVTRTEAFF.

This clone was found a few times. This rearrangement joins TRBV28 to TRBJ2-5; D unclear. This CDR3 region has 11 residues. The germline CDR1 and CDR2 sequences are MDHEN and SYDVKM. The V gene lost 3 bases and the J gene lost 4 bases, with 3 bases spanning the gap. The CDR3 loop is CASSFGETQYF. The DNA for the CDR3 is TGTGCCAGCAGTTTCGGAGAGACCCAGTACTTC.

In DNA form, the CDR3 reads TGTGCCAGCAGCTTGTCTATAGGGGGGGGGAACACTGAAGCTTTCTTT. This sequence encodes CASSLSIGGGNTEAFF. The J gene is TRBJ1-1, the V gene TRBV5-4; D may be TRBD1 (6 bases). CDR1 is SGHNT and CDR2 is YYREEE in the germline V gene (reference sequence). Between the trimmed V and J ends, which lost 1 base and 1 base, there was a span of 14 bases. This CDR3 contains 16 residues.

CDR3 DNA sequence: TGTGCCAGCAGTTTATCGGACAGGGTGGCCGGGGAGCTGTTTTTT. It is translated as CASSLSDRVAGELFF. The chain joins TRBV27 to TRBJ2-2; 8 bases line up with TRBD1. The V segment lost 0 bases and the J segment 6 bases; nucleotides outside the gene matches: 3. This CDR3 is built from 15 residues. The V gene's germline CDR1 is MNHEY and CDR2 SMNVEV (reference sequence).